The clone carrying this TCR beta chain was seen ten or more times. As yet, its antigen is unknown. TCRdb fed the multiplex PCR reads into MiXCR, producing one record per CDR3 protein. The sample has 150,000 to 200,000 distinct CDR3 sequences, around a third seen once. Trimming cost V 4 bases and J 1 base, with 10 bases left between them. CDR1 GTSNPN and CDR2 SVGIG come from the germline V gene (reference sequence). The CDR3 totals 13 residues. Samples came from axillary lymph nodes draining the breast cancer. This sample is part of a study of breast tumors, draining lymph nodes, adjacent tissues. Study observations and caveats: The lymph node origin of tumor T cells was framed as consistent with a hypothesis, not demonstrated. Compared with basal-like, luminal-like tumors shared significantly more repertoire with nontumor tissue. Tumor TCR diversity was below lymph nodes but above nontumor tissue. Data fit most tumor T cells coming from lymph node, expanding in tumor.

The chain carries TRBV30 and TRBJ2-5, with D possibly being TRBD1 (6 bases). The sequenced sample consisted of axillary lymph node tissue. This clonotype originated in a female donor with breast cancer. Some clones in this sample may be carry-over from other donors' samples. CDR3 DNA: TGTGCCTGGAATACAGGGTTCCAAGAGACCCAGTACTTC. It yields the protein CAWNTGFQETQYF.